Listed here are 5 T cell receptor beta chains from one sample, sequenced in a study of T cell repertoires in cytomegalovirus infection. Their target antigens are unknown. TCRdb reanalysed the reads using MiXCR and keeps one entry per CDR3 protein. This sample has around 230,000 distinct CDR3 sequences, with around 35% found just once. Sequencing was performed on CD8+ T cells from cultured PBMCs, taken from culture after CMV antigen stimulation. Every receptor here comes from a human donor in good health (CMV status not recorded). Some clones in this sample may be carry-over from other donors' samples.

This clonotype occurred a few times. V usage is TRBV18 and J usage is TRBJ2-5, with 9 bases fitting TRBD1. There are 14 residues in the CDR3. Germline V gene sequence: CDR1 KGHSH, CDR2 LQKENI. V gave up 3 bases and J gave up 7 bases; unmatched junction bases: 6. This CDR3 reads CASSPGQGTGTQYF. CDR3 sequence (DNA): TGTGCCAGCTCACCCGGACAGGGGACGGGGACCCAGTACTTC.

This clonotype was detected only a few times. V gene TRBV7-9 combines with J gene TRBJ2-1; a weak D match, TRBD2 (6 bases). Deletions cut 0 bases from V and 0 bases from J, with 9 bases between. Germline V gene data show CDR1 as SEHNR and CDR2 as FQNEAQ (reference sequence). This CDR3 spans 16 amino acids. The CDR3 loop reads CASSLADGSSYNEQFF. The DNA for the CDR3 is TGTGCCAGCAGCTTAGCGGACGGGAGCTCCTACAATGAGCAGTTCTTC.

This rearrangement joins TRBV2 to TRBJ2-7, with a weak D call TRBD2 (6 bases). CDR1 and CDR2 from the germline V gene are SNHLY and FYNNEI. The CDR3 spans 13 residues. V lost 8 bases to trimming and J lost 6 bases, with 17 bases between them. The CDR3 nucleotides read TGTGCCAGCGGTCGCCGGGACTTCTCCGAGCAGTACTTC. This sequence encodes CASGRRDFSEQYF.

The gene calls are TRBV10-3 and TRBJ2-6, with 7 bases fitting TRBD1. This CDR3 has 15 residues. The germline V gene has CDR1 ENHRY and CDR2 SYGVKD. V lost 7 bases and J lost 4; bases outside the gene matches: 7. Written as DNA, the CDR3 is TGTGCCATCAAAAGACAGGGAACCGGGGCCAACGTCCTGACTTTC. It specifies CAIKRQGTGANVLTF.

This clonotype was detected a few times. The chain joins TRBV6-6 to TRBJ2-5, with 8 bases lining up with TRBD2. Losses at the gene ends were 5 bases for V and 1 base for J; bases not matched to a gene: 12. The CDR3 covers 17 residues. The germline V gene encodes CDR1 MNHNY and CDR2 SVGAGI (reference sequence). The CDR3 sequence is CASSKPYLAGIQETQYF. CDR3 coding DNA: TGTGCCAGCAGTAAACCCTACCTAGCGGGCATCCAAGAGACCCAGTACTTC.